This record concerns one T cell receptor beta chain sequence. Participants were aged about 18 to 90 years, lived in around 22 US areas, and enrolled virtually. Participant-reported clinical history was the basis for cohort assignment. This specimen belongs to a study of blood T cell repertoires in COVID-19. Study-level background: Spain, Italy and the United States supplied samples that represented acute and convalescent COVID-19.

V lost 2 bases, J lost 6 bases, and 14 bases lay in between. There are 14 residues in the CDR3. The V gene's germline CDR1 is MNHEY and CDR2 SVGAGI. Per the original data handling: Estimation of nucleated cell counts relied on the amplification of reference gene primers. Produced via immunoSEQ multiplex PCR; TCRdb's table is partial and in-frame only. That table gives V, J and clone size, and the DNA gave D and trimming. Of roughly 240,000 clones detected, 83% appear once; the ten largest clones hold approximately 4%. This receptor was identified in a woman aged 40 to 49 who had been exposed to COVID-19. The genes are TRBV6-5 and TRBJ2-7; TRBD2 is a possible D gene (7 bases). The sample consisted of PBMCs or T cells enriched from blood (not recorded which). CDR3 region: CASSYRERGGEQYF. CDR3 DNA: TGTGCCAGCAGTTACCGCGAAAGGGGGGGCGAGCAGTACTTC.